These 24 T cell receptor beta chains came from one sample sequenced in a study of blood T cell repertoires in COVID-19. Some clones are missing from TCRdb's copy, which holds only in-frame ones; the method was immunoSEQ multiplex PCR. Here the sample spans 200,000 or so clones, around 85% being singletons. Sequenced material: peripheral blood. The origin of the receptors is a person aged 70 to 85 with COVID-19, enrolled during active disease.

DNA for the CDR3: TGTGCCAGCACCAAAAGGTTGGGGGCGGGTCAGCCCCAGCATTTT. Amino acid sequence: CASTKRLGAGQPQHF. The chain joins TRBV28 to TRBJ1-5; a weak D match, TRBD1 (6 bases). Germline CDR1 MDHEN, CDR2 SYDVKM. This CDR3 region has 15 residues. V lost 7 bases, J lost 6 bases, and 19 bases lay in between.

The CDR3 is CASSVLGTASYGYTF. The CDR3 bases are TGTGCCAGCAGCGTGTTGGGGACAGCAAGCTATGGCTACACCTTC. The chain joins TRBV9 to TRBJ1-2; 7 positions agree with TRBD1. The CDR3 totals 15 residues. V gave up 2 bases and J gave up 4 bases; unmatched junction bases: 8. CDR1 is SGDLS, CDR2 YYNGEE, per germline.

J is TRBJ1-2 and V is TRBV5-1, with 12 bases lining up with TRBD1. V was pared by 1 base and J by 8 bases, with 9 bases of the junction left unmatched. Germline-derived CDR1 and CDR2 are SGHRS and YFSETQ. The length of the CDR3 is 16 residues. The CDR3 spells CASSLFSSGQGAGYTF. CDR3 coding DNA: TGCGCCAGCAGCTTGTTTAGCTCGGGACAGGGGGCCGGCTACACCTTC.

V and J are TRBV23-1 and TRBJ2-5, with 7 nucleotides matching TRBD2. TRBV23-1 is recorded as an ORF, its role being uncertain. The V segment lost 0 bases and the J segment 2 bases; nucleotides outside the gene matches: 24. This CDR3 spans 22 amino acids. CDR3 loop: CASSQSVFQAGAPKTPQETQYF. The CDR3 DNA sequence: TGCGCCAGCAGTCAATCCGTTTTTCAGGCGGGAGCGCCTAAGACTCCACAAGAGACCCAGTACTTC.

The chain combines TRBV6-5 with TRBJ1-1; D is unresolved. CDR3 size: 14 residues. The ends were cut back, 6 bases at V and 0 bases at J, with 11 bases in the middle. Germline V gives CDR1 MNHEY, CDR2 SVGAGI. The chain's CDR3 is CASSRRIMNTEAFF. For the CDR3, the DNA is TGTGCCAGCAGCAGGAGGATCATGAACACTGAAGCTTTCTTT.

The genes are TRBV28 and TRBJ1-2; 7 nucleotides agree with TRBD1. The CDR3 has 11 residues. Germline V CDR1 and CDR2: MDHEN, SYDVKM. Losses at the gene ends were 6 bases for V and 13 bases for J; bases not matched to a gene: 8. The CDR3 DNA reads as TGTGCCAGCAGGTTACAGGGGAAAGCCACCTTC. This gives the protein CASRLQGKATF.

This sequence joins TRBV7-8 and TRBJ1-2; tentative D call: TRBD1 (5 bases). V was clipped by 2 bases and J by 7 bases, with 11 bases between them. The CDR3 consists of 13 residues. CDR1 is SGHVS, CDR2 FQNEAQ, per germline. CDR3 amino acids: CASSLRSGSGYTF. Here the CDR3 DNA reads TGTGCCAGCAGCTTACGGTCAGGGTCTGGCTACACCTTC.

V and J are TRBV6-5 and TRBJ2-3, with 8 bases aligning to TRBD2. CDR1 is MNHEY and CDR2 is SVGAGI in the germline V gene. The CDR3 sequence is 14 residues long. The V segment lost 6 bases and the J segment 7 bases; nucleotides outside the gene matches: 9. This CDR3 reads CASRPGGERNTQYF. CDR3 in DNA: TGTGCCAGCAGACCCGGGGGGGAACGGAATACGCAGTATTTT.

This chain links TRBV4-3 with TRBJ2-2, with unresolved D. V shed 7 bases and J shed 2 bases, with 17 bases lying between them. Germline V gene data show CDR1 as LGHNA and CDR2 as YSLEER. The CDR3 is made up of 16 amino acids. CDR3 bases: TGCGCCAGCAACAACCTTCGGGTACGAAACACCGGGGAGCTGTTTTTT. Amino acids: CASNNLRVRNTGELFF.

This chain connects TRBV19 to TRBJ2-2, with a weak D call TRBD1 (5 bases). V was clipped by 7 bases and J by 0 bases, with 9 bases between them. The CDR3 length is 14 residues. Germline loops: CDR1 LNHDA, CDR2 SQIVND (reference sequence). The CDR3 spells CASKLDTNTGELFF. The CDR3 DNA sequence: TGTGCCAGTAAGCTGGACACGAACACCGGGGAGCTGTTTTTT. The full variable domain, in which reference TRBV19 and TRBJ2-2 provide the parts outside the CDR3, is DGGITQSPKYLFRKEGQNVTLSCEQNLNHDAMYWYRQDPGQGLRLIYYSQIVNDFQKGDIAEGYSVSREKKESFPLTVTSAQKNPTAFYLCASKLDTNTGELFFGEGSRLTVL.

CDR3 sequence: CATGGGAELDTGELFF. In nucleotides, the CDR3 is TGTGCCACCGGGGGGGGAGCGGAGCTAGACACCGGGGAGCTGTTTTTT. V and J are TRBV9 and TRBJ2-2, with 8 bases that match TRBD2. The CDR3 extends over 16 amino acids. CDR1 SGDLS and CDR2 YYNGEE come from the germline V gene. V shed 9 bases, J shed 3 bases, and the junction held 13 bases outside the gene matches.

J is TRBJ2-7 and V is TRBV14, with 7 nucleotides matching TRBD1. This CDR3 is 15 amino acids long. Germline assignment: CDR1 SGHDN and CDR2 FVKESK. Trimming removed 2 bases from V and 2 bases from J; junction bases left unmatched: 6. The CDR3 bases are TGTGCCAGCAGCCAAACCGGACAGGCACCCTACGAGCAGTACTTC. This encodes CASSQTGQAPYEQYF.

The chain uses TRBV5-1 and TRBJ1-5; no clear D gene. Per germline, CDR1 SGHRS and CDR2 YFSETQ. V was trimmed by 1 base and J by 1 base, leaving 9 bases between them. This CDR3 has 15 amino acids. This CDR3 reads CASSLSPGSNQPQHF. The CDR3 DNA is TGCGCCAGCAGCTTGAGTCCGGGGAGCAATCAGCCCCAGCATTTT.

This chain connects TRBV27 to TRBJ1-2, with D tentatively TRBD1 (6 bases). The CDR3 totals 14 residues. CDR1 MNHEY and CDR2 SMNVEV come from the germline V gene (reference sequence). The V and J ends lost 6 bases and 7 bases respectively, with 18 bases between them. CDR3 sequence: CASRGDIYLGGYTF. In DNA, the CDR3 is TGTGCCAGCAGGGGGGACATCTATTTGGGTGGCTACACCTTC.

The chain links TRBV19 to TRBJ2-6; 7 nucleotides align to TRBD1. Germline trimming cut 4 bases from V and 14 bases from J; bases unmatched to any gene: 5. CDR1 and CDR2 (germline): LNHDA, SQIVND (reference sequence). The length of the CDR3 is 12 residues. The CDR3 DNA follows: TGTGCCAGTAGTAGACAGGGTCCGATCCTGACTTTC. It specifies CASSRQGPILTF. Filled out from reference TRBV19 and TRBJ2-6, the complete variable domain reads DGGITQSPKYLFRKEGQNVTLSCEQNLNHDAMYWYRQDPGQGLRLIYYSQIVNDFQKGDIAEGYSVSREKKESFPLTVTSAQKNPTAFYLCASSRQGPILTFGAGSRLTVL.

The chain links TRBV7-9 to TRBJ1-2; possibly TRBD1 for D (5 bases). Germline-derived CDR1 and CDR2 are SEHNR and FQNEAQ (reference sequence). The CDR3 spans 14 residues. With 5 bases removed from V and 4 bases from J, the gap between germline ends came to 14 bases. The CDR3 is CASSAGQGLYGYTF. The CDR3 DNA follows: TGTGCCAGCAGCGCAGGCCAGGGACTCTATGGCTACACCTTC.

This chain joins TRBV7-9 and TRBJ2-7, with D maybe TRBD2 (7 bases). CDR3 length: 15 amino acids. Trimming took 0 bases from V and 5 from J, leaving 14 bases between them. Germline V gene data show CDR1 as SEHNR and CDR2 as FQNEAQ (reference sequence). CDR3 coding DNA: TGTGCCAGCAGCTTAGCGCTCGGGGGGCAGAACGAGCAGTACTTC. Amino acid sequence: CASSLALGGQNEQYF.

The CDR3 DNA is TGTGCCAGCAGCCAGGCCCGGGACAGACATGAGCAGTTCTTC. Residues: CASSQARDRHEQFF. The V call is TRBV2, the J call TRBJ2-1; 7 bases line up with TRBD1. This CDR3 contains 14 residues. Germline lookup yields CDR1 SNHLY and CDR2 FYNNEI. The V segment lost 6 bases and the J segment 8 bases; nucleotides outside the gene matches: 10.

V gene TRBV19 combines with J gene TRBJ1-5; TRBD1 matches 7 bases. Germline lookup yields CDR1 LNHDA and CDR2 SQIVND (reference sequence). The CDR3 runs to 13 residues. J was trimmed by 4 bases and V by 5 bases; bases with no gene match: 2. CDR3 loop: CASSLGQNQPQHF. DNA of the CDR3: TGTGCCAGTAGTTTGGGACAGAATCAGCCCCAGCATTTT.

V is TRBV5-6 and J is TRBJ2-2, with 8 bases that match TRBD2. The CDR3 contains 19 residues. Germline lookup yields CDR1 SGHDT and CDR2 YYEEEE. V gave up 0 bases and J gave up 7 bases; unmatched junction bases: 17. The CDR3 DNA is TGTGCCAGCAGCTTGGGGGTAGGGTTAAGAGCGGGAGTTGGCGGGGAGCTGTTTTTT. Translating it yields CASSLGVGLRAGVGGELFF.

The chain couples TRBV6-5 to TRBJ2-1; TRBD2 matches at 7 bases. V lost 9 bases and J lost 2; bases outside the gene matches: 7. The CDR3 contains 14 residues. Germline V gene lookup returns CDR1 MNHEY and CDR2 SVGAGI. The CDR3 DNA reads as TGTGCCAGTCTAGCGGACCCACCCTACAATGAGCAGTTCTTC. Protein product: CASLADPPYNEQFF.

The rearrangement joins TRBV20-1 to TRBJ1-6; tentative D call: TRBD1 (5 bases). V dropped 3 bases and J dropped 5 bases, with 14 bases sitting between them. Per germline, CDR1 DFQATT and CDR2 SNEGSKA (reference sequence). The CDR3 contains 15 residues. The CDR3 region is CSASRGAGDNSPLHF. The CDR3 region has the DNA TGCAGTGCTAGTAGGGGAGCGGGTGATAATTCACCCCTCCACTTT.

The sample holds one count of this clone. The chain couples TRBV9 to TRBJ1-5; 9 bases match TRBD1. Germline V gene data show CDR1 as SGDLS and CDR2 as YYNGEE. After removal of 4 bases from V and 7 bases from J, the junction contained 9 bases not matched to a gene. The CDR3 sequence is 15 residues long. The chain's CDR3 is CASSPGTGGGQPQHF. The CDR3 DNA reads as TGTGCCAGCAGCCCCGGAACAGGGGGCGGACAGCCCCAGCATTTT.

V usage is TRBV28 and J usage is TRBJ1-3, with TRBD1 identical over 9 bases. J lost 2 bases, V lost 6 bases, and 5 bases had no gene match. CDR1 MDHEN and CDR2 SYDVKM come from the germline V gene. This CDR3 is 15 amino acids long. The CDR3 DNA sequence: TGTGCCAGCAGCGAACGACAGGGGGCTGGAAACACCATATATTTT. Amino acids: CASSERQGAGNTIYF.